Listed below are T cell receptor beta chains from one sample, sequenced in a study of blood T cell repertoires in COVID-19. The repertoire was sequenced with immunoSEQ multiplex PCR; TCRdb's copy has only in-frame clones and lacks some. The table includes under 250,000 clones, about 89% detected once. The sequenced material came from peripheral blood. Receptors were obtained from a woman aged 35 to 49 with acute or convalescent COVID-19. CDR3s include the opening cysteine and the closing phenylalanine or tryptophan. Each record gives: V gene, J gene, clone size, D gene, CDR3 length, CDR3 protein, CDR3 DNA. A D gene is named only where the DNA matches it firmly. Some rows mark clone size as missing; the rest say once, few, many or name a class of expanded clone.

V: TRBV5-1
J: TRBJ2-2
size: .
D: TRBD2
length: 15
CDR3: CASGTSGGFTGELFF
DNA: TGCGCCAGCGGGACTAGCGGGGGCTTCACCGGGGAGCTGTTTTTT

V: TRBV19
J: TRBJ2-1
size: .
D: TRBD2
length: 19
CDR3: CASSIDRPSGGGSVGEQFF
DNA: TGTGCCAGTAGTATAGATCGCCCTAGCGGGGGGGGTTCGGTTGGGGAGCAGTTCTTC

V: TRBV30
J: TRBJ1-1
size: .
D: .
length: 13
CDR3: CAWSRSPGTEAFF
DNA: TGTGCCTGGAGTCGCAGCCCGGGCACTGAAGCTTTCTTT

V: TRBV6-1
J: TRBJ1-6
size: .
D: .
length: 16
CDR3: CASSARGSSYNSPLHF
DNA: TGTGCCAGCAGTGCCCGGGGGAGCTCCTATAATTCACCCCTCCACTTT

V: TRBV6-5
J: TRBJ1-6
size: .
D: TRBD1
length: 15
CDR3: CASRPGQGNNSPLHF
DNA: TGTGCCAGCAGGCCCGGACAGGGGAATAATTCACCCCTCCACTTT

V: TRBV9
J: TRBJ1-3
size: once
D: .
length: 14
CDR3: CASSGGTYGNTIYF
DNA: TGTGCCAGCAGCGGAGGGACATACGGAAACACCATATATTTT

V: TRBV9
J: TRBJ1-1
size: .
D: TRBD1
length: 15
CDR3: CASSVVEGANTEAFF
DNA: TGTGCCAGCAGCGTAGTGGAGGGGGCGAACACTGAAGCTTTCTTT

V: TRBV3-1/TRBV3-2
J: TRBJ2-2
size: .
D: .
length: 15
CDR3: CASSQVGVSTGELFF
DNA: TGTGCCAGCAGCCAAGTAGGGGTTAGCACCGGGGAGCTGTTTTTT

V: TRBV2
J: TRBJ1-5
size: .
D: TRBD1
length: 14
CDR3: CASHLGTGDQPQHF
DNA: TGTGCCAGCCACCTCGGGACAGGGGATCAGCCCCAGCATTTT

V: TRBV19
J: TRBJ1-5
size: .
D: TRBD1
length: 17
CDR3: CASSIVGGQGPNQPQHF
DNA: TGTGCCAGTAGTATAGTGGGGGGACAGGGACCCAATCAGCCCCAGCATTTT

V: TRBV7-2
J: TRBJ2-4
size: .
D: TRBD2
length: 15
CDR3: CASSRGGLAKNIQYF
DNA: TGTGCCAGCAGCCGGGGGGGACTAGCCAAAAACATTCAGTACTTC

V: TRBV6-5
J: TRBJ1-1
size: few
D: TRBD1
length: 13
CDR3: CASRDRGNTEAFF
DNA: TGTGCCAGCAGGGACAGGGGTAACACTGAAGCTTTCTTT

V: TRBV18
J: TRBJ1-4
size: .
D: TRBD1
length: 15
CDR3: CASSPPGQSEEKLFF
DNA: TGTGCCAGCTCACCACCGGGACAGTCGGAGGAAAAACTGTTTTTT